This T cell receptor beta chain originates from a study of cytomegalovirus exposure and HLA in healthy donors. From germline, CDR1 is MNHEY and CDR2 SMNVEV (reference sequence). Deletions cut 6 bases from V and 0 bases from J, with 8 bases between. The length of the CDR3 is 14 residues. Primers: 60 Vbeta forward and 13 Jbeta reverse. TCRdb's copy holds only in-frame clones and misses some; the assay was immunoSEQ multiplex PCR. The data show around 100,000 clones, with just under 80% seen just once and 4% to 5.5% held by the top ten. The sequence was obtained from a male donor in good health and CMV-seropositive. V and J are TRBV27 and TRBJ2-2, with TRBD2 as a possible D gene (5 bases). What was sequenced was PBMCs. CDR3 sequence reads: CASSLATNTGELFF. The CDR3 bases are TGTGCCAGCAGCCTAGCTACGAACACCGGGGAGCTGTTTTTT.